This T cell receptor (beta chain) derives from a study of vaccination and CD4 T cells after COVID-19. Turning to the study itself: Post-vaccination samples were procured at a median of around 79 days following dose two (range 14 to 241).

Trimming removed 5 bases at V and 4 bases at J, with 14 bases between. The CDR3 length is 14 residues. Comment on this clonotype: Its antigen is still unknown.

Cultured CD4+ T cell DNA underwent sequencing with the Oncomine TCR Beta short-read assay. TCRdb recomputed calls from the PCR reads with MiXCR, one row per CDR3 protein. The sample carries under 25,000 distinct CDR3 sequences, approximately 59% recorded once. Treatment here: approximately 9-day PBMC culture with coronavirus spike peptide pools or control peptides (ViraFEST assay). Nucleocapsid antibody results, negative before and after vaccination, showed that healthy vaccine recipients had not previously had SARS-CoV-2 infection. Roughly 2.2 million PBMCs went into each well for culture with around 9.2 IU/ml IL-2 and 10 ug/ml peptide pools.

The sequencing used CD4+ T cells from blood, cultured in vitro, collected after SARS-CoV-2 vaccination. The TCR comes from a human donor who received a COVID-19 vaccine. The V and J genes are TRBV12-3 or TRBV12-4 and TRBJ2-5, with D perhaps matching TRBD2 (7 bases). CDR3 sequence reads: CASSRGGAVETQYF. The CDR3 DNA sequence: TGTGCCAGCAGTAGGGGGGGCGCGGTAGAGACCCAGTACTTC.